Listed here are 32 T cell receptor beta chains from one sample, sequenced in a study of blood T cell repertoires in COVID-19. Using immunoSEQ multiplex PCR, the repertoire was profiled, and TCRdb retains in-frame clones only, with some absent. The sample carries tens of thousands of clones, around 78% recorded once. Sequenced input: peripheral blood. The source of these receptors is a human donor in a cohort sampled during active COVID-19.

The sample holds many counts of this clone. The chain recombines TRBV19 with TRBJ2-7; D perhaps matches TRBD1 (6 bases). The V gene's germline CDR1 is LNHDA and CDR2 SQIVND (reference sequence). The CDR3 loop spans 13 amino acids. Trimming stripped 5 bases from V and 3 bases from J, with 11 bases between. The CDR3: CASSPQGGYEQYV. CDR3 in DNA: TGTGCCAGTAGTCCCCAAGGGGGCTACGAGCAGTACGTC.

This clone was observed once. The chain joins TRBV6-2 or TRBV6-3 to TRBJ2-1, with a tentative D call TRBD2 (6 bases). V was trimmed by 6 bases and J by 1 base, leaving 13 bases between them. The length of the CDR3 is 15 residues. CDR1 is MNHEY, CDR2 SVGEGT, per germline. The CDR3, as DNA: TGTGCCAGCAGCGCGGGGCGGCCTTCCTACAATGAGCAGTTCTTC. Protein product: CASSAGRPSYNEQFF.

The rearrangement uses TRBV9 and TRBJ1-1; 8 nucleotides agree with TRBD1. The CDR3 is 14 amino acids. CDR1 SGDLS and CDR2 YYNGEE come from the germline V gene. Germline trimming cut 2 bases from V and 2 bases from J; bases unmatched to any gene: 2. CDR3 nucleotides: TGTGCCAGCAGCGTGGACAGGGAAAACACTGAAGCTTTCTTT. This sequence encodes CASSVDRENTEAFF.

This clone has more than one count but fewer than ten. The V call is TRBV20-1, the J call TRBJ2-7, with no clear D. V shed 7 bases and J shed 0 bases, with 7 bases lying between them. The CDR3 consists of 11 residues. CDR1 DFQATT and CDR2 SNEGSKA come from the germline V gene (reference sequence). DNA of the CDR3: TGCAGTGGACTTTTCTCCTACGAGCAGTACTTC. Translation: CSGLFSYEQYF.

The gene calls are TRBV5-1 and TRBJ2-3, with 11 bases identical to TRBD1. This CDR3 comprises 15 residues. The ends lost 4 bases at V and 5 bases at J; junction bases unmatched: 6. Germline CDR1 and CDR2: SGHRS and YFSETQ. The CDR3 loop reads CASSLDRGLVDTQYF. The CDR3 coding sequence is TGCGCCAGCAGCCTGGACAGGGGGCTTGTAGATACGCAGTATTTT. Full variable domain (missing parts from reference TRBV5-1 and TRBJ2-3): KAGVTQTPRYLIKTRGQQVTLSCSPISGHRSVSWYQQTPGQGLQFLFEYFSETQRNKGNFPGRFSGRQFSNSRSEMNVSTLELGDSALYLCASSLDRGLVDTQYFGPGTRLTVL.

This sequence joins TRBV5-8 and TRBJ2-7; TRBD1 is a possible D gene (6 bases). This CDR3 comprises 15 residues. Trimming cost V 7 bases and J 0 bases, with 17 bases left between them. Per the germline V gene, CDR1 is SGHTS and CDR2 is YDEGEE. Here the CDR3 DNA reads TGTGCCAGCCTATCGGACAGAGCCTACTCCTACGAGCAGTACTTC. This codes for CASLSDRAYSYEQYF.

The J gene is TRBJ1-2, the V gene TRBV29-1, with D maybe TRBD1 (5 bases). The germline V gene has CDR1 SQVTM and CDR2 ANQGSEA. CDR3 size: 12 residues. V was trimmed by 7 bases and J by 2 bases, leaving 11 bases between them. The CDR3 region is CSGGDLNYGYTF. The CDR3 DNA reads as TGCAGCGGGGGCGACCTAAACTATGGCTACACCTTC.

The chain uses TRBV28 and TRBJ2-1, with 16 bases lining up with TRBD2. Germline V gene lookup returns CDR1 MDHEN and CDR2 SYDVKM. V trimming: 6 bases; J trimming: 9 bases; junction bases outside the gene matches: 8. CDR3 length: 16 residues. CDR3 in DNA: TGTGCCAGCAGCCCCGGGACTAGCGGGGGGGTCAGTGAGCAGTTCTTC. Translated: CASSPGTSGGVSEQFF.

V gene TRBV2 combines with J gene TRBJ1-2; TRBD1 is a possible D gene (6 bases). Per the germline V gene, CDR1 is SNHLY and CDR2 is FYNNEI. This CDR3 comprises 14 residues. V lost 6 bases and J lost 7, with 18 bases in between. The CDR3 nucleotides read TGTGCCAGCAGGCCCCGAGCAGGGGACCTTGGCTACACCTTC. Its protein product is CASRPRAGDLGYTF.

This clone was recorded at least ten times. The chain recombines TRBV9 with TRBJ1-6; 9 bases map to TRBD1. Germline CDR1 SGDLS, CDR2 YYNGEE. The V gene end was trimmed by 3 bases and the J gene end by 5 bases; junction bases not matched to a gene: 3. The CDR3 runs 15 residues. Here the CDR3 DNA reads TGTGCCAGCAGCGAACGGACAGGGGATAATTCACCCCTCCACTTT. It codes for CASSERTGDNSPLHF.

The chain uses TRBV10-3 and TRBJ1-6, with TRBD1 matching over 12 bases. CDR1 ENHRY and CDR2 SYGVKD come from the germline V gene. CDR3 length: 17 amino acids. The junction had 7 bases not matched to a gene; V was cut back by 3 bases and J by 7 bases. The CDR3 loop reads CAISDPGTGGKNSPLHF. The CDR3 nucleotides read TGTGCCATCAGTGATCCGGGGACAGGGGGCAAGAATTCACCCCTCCACTTT.

The chain uses TRBV11-2 and TRBJ2-5; D not certain. Between the trimmed V and J ends, which lost 4 bases and 1 base, there was a span of 10 bases. CDR3 length: 14 amino acids. Germline lookup yields CDR1 SGHAT and CDR2 FQNNGV. The CDR3 nucleotides are TGTGCCAGCAGCTCCGCGCAGGTCCAAGAGACCCAGTACTTC. This sequence encodes CASSSAQVQETQYF.

The J gene is TRBJ1-1, the V gene TRBV27; D gene unclear. The V end lost 8 bases, the J end lost 1 base, and 11 bases lay between the germline ends. Per the germline V gene, CDR1 is MNHEY and CDR2 is SMNVEV (reference sequence). The CDR3 runs 13 residues. In DNA, the CDR3 is TGTGCCAGCTCCTATGGAGGGAACACTGAAGCTTTCTTT. It yields the protein CASSYGGNTEAFF.

The rearrangement joins TRBV6-6 to TRBJ1-1, with D possibly matching TRBD1 (5 bases). Germline values: CDR1 MNHNY, CDR2 SVGAGI (reference sequence). V shed 2 bases and J shed 7 bases, with 11 bases lying between them. This CDR3 region has 13 residues. CDR3 region: CASSYNRPVEAFF. For the CDR3, the DNA is TGTGCCAGCAGTTACAACAGGCCCGTTGAAGCTTTCTTT.

The chain uses TRBV18 and TRBJ2-1; possibly TRBD2 for D (6 bases). V shed 5 bases and J shed 5 bases, with 16 bases lying between them. The CDR3 runs 15 residues. The V gene's germline CDR1 is KGHSH and CDR2 LQKENI. CDR3 sequence (DNA): TGTGCCAGCTCAACCGGACTATCGGGTCACAATGAGCAGTTCTTC. Translated: CASSTGLSGHNEQFF.

A single count supports this clone. CDR3 loop: CASSPDRGHGDTQYF. DNA of the CDR3: TGTGCCAGCAGCCCGGACAGGGGGCATGGAGATACGCAGTATTTT. V is TRBV3-1 (or the pseudogene TRBV3-2) and J is TRBJ2-3; 11 nucleotides agree with TRBD1. Germline loops: CDR1 LGHDT, CDR2 YNNKEL (reference sequence). V dropped 4 bases and J dropped 5; count of bases not matched to a gene: 5. The CDR3 is made up of 15 amino acids.

This sequence joins TRBV3-1 (or the pseudogene TRBV3-2) and TRBJ2-3, with D possibly matching TRBD2 (6 bases). Germline CDR1 LGHDT, CDR2 YNNKEL (reference sequence). The CDR3 has 16 amino acids. V was shortened by 1 base and J by 6 bases, with 17 bases between the two germline ends. The CDR3 DNA sequence: TGTGCCAGCAGCCAAGTGGAGGTGCTAGCGACGGATACGCAGTATTTT. It is translated as CASSQVEVLATDTQYF.

The chain recombines TRBV5-1 with TRBJ1-5; 7 bases fit TRBD1. V shed 0 bases, J shed 3 bases, and the junction held 3 bases outside the gene matches. Germline V CDR1 and CDR2: SGHRS, YFSETQ. This CDR3 has 15 amino acids. This CDR3 is CASSLEGGPNQPQHF. The CDR3 bases are TGCGCCAGCAGCTTGGAAGGGGGCCCCAATCAGCCCCAGCATTTT.

This chain links TRBV28 with TRBJ2-4; 9 bases line up with TRBD1. The CDR3 has 19 amino acids. The junction had 11 bases not matched to a gene; V was cut back by 2 bases and J by 0 bases. Germline V lookup: CDR1 MDHEN, CDR2 SYDVKM. The DNA for the CDR3 is TGTGCCAGCAGTTTAGGGAGACAGGGGGAGGCATTAGCCAAAAACATTCAGTACTTC. This sequence encodes CASSLGRQGEALAKNIQYF.

Only a few counts were recorded for this clone. V usage is TRBV6-4 and J usage is TRBJ1-1, with TRBD1 as a possible D gene (5 bases). Per germline, CDR1 MRHNA and CDR2 SNTAGT. The CDR3 contains 13 residues. Deletions cut 4 bases from V and 1 base from J, with 7 bases between. The CDR3 loop reads CASSGDSNTEAFF. DNA of the CDR3: TGTGCCAGCAGTGGGGACTCGAACACTGAAGCTTTCTTT.

The genes are TRBV14 and TRBJ2-7, with 8 bases matching TRBD1. Trimming cost V 1 base and J 5 bases; bases outside gene matches: 7. The CDR3 contains 15 residues. Germline-derived CDR1 and CDR2 are SGHDN and FVKESK. This CDR3 reads CASSQVGTGYHEQYF. DNA of the CDR3: TGTGCCAGCAGCCAAGTGGGGACAGGATATCACGAGCAGTACTTC.

The V call is TRBV5-1, the J call TRBJ1-1; 8 positions agree with TRBD1. The CDR3 is 14 amino acids. Germline assignment: CDR1 SGHRS and CDR2 YFSETQ. J gave up 7 bases and V 4 bases, and 9 bases lay outside the gene matches. CDR3 region: CASSVGQGLDEAFF. The CDR3 region has the DNA TGCGCCAGCAGCGTAGGACAGGGTCTCGATGAAGCTTTCTTT.

This chain links TRBV21-1 with TRBJ2-1; no DNA check was done on the table's D call, TRBD2. TRBV21-1 is an annotated pseudogene. The CDR3 has 15 residues. The CDR3 sequence is CASSRLEGPYNEQFF. The CDR3 DNA follows: TGTGCCAGCAGCAGACTAGAAGGCCCCTACAATGAGCAGTTCTTC.

This sequence joins TRBV5-4 and TRBJ2-1; possible D gene TRBD2, 6 bases. The CDR3 sequence is 15 residues long. Germline CDR1 reads SGHNT; CDR2 reads YYREEE (reference sequence). V was cut by 5 bases and J by 2 bases, with 14 bases left in between. The CDR3 protein is CASSSDSGPYNEQFF. The CDR3 nucleotides read TGTGCCAGCAGTTCAGACAGCGGGCCCTACAATGAGCAGTTCTTC.

The chain joins TRBV6-1 to TRBJ1-4; 10 positions agree with TRBD1. The V and J ends lost 0 bases and 4 bases, in that order; junction bases with no gene match: 20. Germline values: CDR1 MNHNS, CDR2 SASEGT. The CDR3 contains 22 residues. The CDR3 DNA reads TGTGCCAGCAGTGAAGCGATATACCATGAATCCGGGACAGGGGACTTTAATGAAAAACTGTTTTTT. Translation: CASSEAIYHESGTGDFNEKLFF.

This chain uses TRBV5-1 with TRBJ2-7; no reliable D call. The CDR3 has 11 residues. Germline-derived CDR1 and CDR2 are SGHRS and YFSETQ. The CDR3 reads CAAVESYEQYF. CDR3 in DNA: TGCGCGGCCGTTGAATCCTACGAGCAGTACTTC.

The chain carries TRBV5-1 and TRBJ2-3; D is perhaps TRBD2 (5 bases). V dropped 4 bases and J dropped 2 bases, with 20 bases sitting between them. The CDR3 runs to 17 residues. The germline CDR1 and CDR2 sequences are SGHRS and YFSETQ. The CDR3 region has the DNA TGCGCCAGCAGCCCCGAGGGCAACTCTTTCCTCACAGATACGCAGTATTTT. Its protein product is CASSPEGNSFLTDTQYF.

V usage is TRBV5-4 and J usage is TRBJ2-7; 7 nucleotides align to TRBD2. V was pared by 7 bases and J by 7 bases, with 11 bases of the junction left unmatched. The CDR3 consists of 13 residues. Germline V gene lookup returns CDR1 SGHNT and CDR2 YYREEE (reference sequence). This CDR3 reads CASQSVGGREQYF. DNA for the CDR3: TGTGCCAGCCAGTCAGTCGGGGGGAGGGAGCAGTACTTC.

This clone has only one observation. The CDR3 spells CASSVGEARTDTQYF. The CDR3 region has the DNA TGTGCCAGCAGTGTAGGGGAGGCCCGCACAGATACGCAGTATTTT. The gene calls are TRBV28 and TRBJ2-3, with D tentatively TRBD2 (6 bases). V was cut by 5 bases and J by 1 base, with 13 bases left in between. Germline V CDR1 and CDR2: MDHEN, SYDVKM. CDR3 length: 15 residues.

The V gene is TRBV6-1, the J gene TRBJ2-1; D is unclear. CDR3 length: 12 amino acids. CDR1 MNHNS and CDR2 SASEGT come from the germline V gene. Trimming removed 1 base at V and 10 bases at J, with 8 bases between. The CDR3 DNA is TGTGCCAGCAGTGAAGATGTCGTGGAGCAGTTCTTC. Protein: CASSEDVVEQFF.

The gene calls are TRBV27 and TRBJ2-3, with 9 nucleotides matching TRBD2. This CDR3 is built from 13 residues. Germline V gene data show CDR1 as MNHEY and CDR2 as SMNVEV (reference sequence). V trimming: 10 bases; J trimming: 4 bases; junction bases outside the gene matches: 6. The CDR3, as DNA: TGTGCCACCGGGACTAGCATCGCAGATACGCAGTATTTT. It translates to CATGTSIADTQYF.

This clone was observed a handful of times. This chain links TRBV27 with TRBJ2-1; 9 positions match TRBD2. The CDR3 is 18 residues long. Germline V gene sequence: CDR1 MNHEY, CDR2 SMNVEV (reference sequence). Losses at the gene ends were 1 base for V and 9 bases for J; bases not matched to a gene: 16. The CDR3 is CASSLWGTAMTSGGEQFF. DNA for the CDR3: TGTGCCAGCAGTTTATGGGGGACAGCGATGACTAGCGGAGGTGAGCAGTTCTTC.